The present T cell receptor beta chain was sequenced within a study of cytomegalovirus exposure and HLA in healthy donors. Produced via immunoSEQ multiplex PCR; TCRdb's table is partial and in-frame only. The sample contains 120,000 or so clones, more than 70% of which appear only once. The sample taken for sequencing was PBMCs. The clonotype comes from a woman between 18 and 29 years old in good health and CMV-seronegative.

This CDR3 is CASSHGQHTDTQYF. The CDR3 DNA follows: TGCGCCAGCAGCCACGGACAGCACACAGATACGCAGTATTTT. This chain links TRBV4-1 with TRBJ2-3, with D possibly being TRBD1 (6 bases). This CDR3 has 14 residues. The germline CDR1 and CDR2 sequences are MGHRA and YSYEKL. Trimming took off 3 bases at V and 2 bases at J, with 9 bases between the two ends.